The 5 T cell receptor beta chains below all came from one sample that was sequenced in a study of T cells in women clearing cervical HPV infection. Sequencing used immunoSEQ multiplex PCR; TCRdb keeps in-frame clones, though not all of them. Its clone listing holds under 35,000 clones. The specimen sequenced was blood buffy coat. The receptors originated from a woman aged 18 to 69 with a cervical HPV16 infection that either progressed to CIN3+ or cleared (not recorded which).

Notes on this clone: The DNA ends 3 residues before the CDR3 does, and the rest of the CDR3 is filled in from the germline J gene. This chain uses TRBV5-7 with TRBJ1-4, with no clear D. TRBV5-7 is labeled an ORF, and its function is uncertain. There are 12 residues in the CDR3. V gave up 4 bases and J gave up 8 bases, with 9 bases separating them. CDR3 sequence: CASSADREKLFF. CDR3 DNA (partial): TGTGCCAGCAGCGCCGATCGGGAAAAA.

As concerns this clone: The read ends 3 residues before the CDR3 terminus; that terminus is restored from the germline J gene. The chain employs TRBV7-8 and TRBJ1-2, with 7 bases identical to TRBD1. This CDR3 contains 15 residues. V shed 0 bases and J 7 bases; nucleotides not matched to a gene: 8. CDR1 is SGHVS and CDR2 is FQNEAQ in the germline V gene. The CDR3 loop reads CASSLALAGGTGYTF. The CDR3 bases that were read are TGTGCCAGCAGCTTAGCGTTGGCAGGGGGGACTGGC.

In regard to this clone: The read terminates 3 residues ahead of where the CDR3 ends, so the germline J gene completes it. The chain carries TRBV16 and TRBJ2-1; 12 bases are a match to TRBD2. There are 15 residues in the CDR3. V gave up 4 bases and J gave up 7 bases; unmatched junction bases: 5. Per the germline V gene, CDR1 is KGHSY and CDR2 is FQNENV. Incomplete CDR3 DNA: TGTGCCAGCAGCCCGTCTAGCGGGAGGGGGAATGAG. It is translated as CASSPSSGRGNE. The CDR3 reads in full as CASSPSSGRGNEQFF.

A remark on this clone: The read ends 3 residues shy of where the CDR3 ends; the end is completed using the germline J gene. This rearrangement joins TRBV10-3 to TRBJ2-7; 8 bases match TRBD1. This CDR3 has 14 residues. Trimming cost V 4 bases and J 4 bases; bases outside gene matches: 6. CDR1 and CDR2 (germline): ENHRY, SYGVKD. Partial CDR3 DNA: TGTGCCATCAGTGGTGGGACAGGACCATACGAG. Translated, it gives CAISGGTGPYE. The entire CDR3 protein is CAISGGTGPYEQYF.

The DNA read from the CDR3 is TGTGCCAGTAGTCACGGGACTCAGTATTCACCC. It codes for CASSHGTQYSP. The whole CDR3 protein reads CASSHGTQYSPLHF. This chain uses TRBV19 with TRBJ1-6; TRBD1 might be the D (5 bases). The read gets to within 3 residues of the CDR3 end, and the germline J gene fills in the rest. The V end was cut by 5 bases, the J end by 8 bases, with 13 bases between. The CDR3 covers 14 residues. From germline, CDR1 is LNHDA and CDR2 SQIVND (reference sequence). Complete variable domain (other parts from reference TRBV19 and TRBJ1-6): DGGITQSPKYLFRKEGQNVTLSCEQNLNHDAMYWYRQDPGQGLRLIYYSQIVNDFQKGDIAEGYSVSREKKESFPLTVTSAQKNPTAFYLCASSHGTQYSPLHFGNGTRLTVT.